This T cell receptor (beta chain) was identified in a study of OX40 agonist ivuxolimab in advanced cancers. Overall study context: The eligibility criteria allowed prior anti-PD-1, anti-PD-L1 or anti-CTLA-4 therapy, and approximately 40% had some. Three patients responded partially, comprising one with hepatocellular carcinoma and two with cutaneous melanoma. Study conclusions and caveats: Antigen specificity was not determined for the expanded peripheral T cells.

There are 16 residues in the CDR3. Germline V CDR1 and CDR2: MDHEN, SYDVKM. The junction had 8 bases not matched to a gene; V was cut back by 5 bases and J by 3 bases. Comments on this clone: Its matching antigen is unknown.

Libraries were prepared by immunoSEQ multiplex PCR; TCRdb keeps only in-frame clonotypes and omits some of them. The sample records some 74,000 clones, around 82% being singletons. The receptor comes from an adult with an advanced solid tumor such as melanoma, head and neck, liver or kidney cancer. The chain combines TRBV28 with TRBJ2-1; 9 bases line up with TRBD2. Sequencing was performed on CD4+ or CD8+ T cells sorted from blood, taken in a trial of the OX40 agonist ivuxolimab. The chain's CDR3 is CASSPISGSHYNEQFF. The CDR3 bases are TGTGCCAGCAGTCCAATTAGCGGGAGTCACTACAATGAGCAGTTCTTC.